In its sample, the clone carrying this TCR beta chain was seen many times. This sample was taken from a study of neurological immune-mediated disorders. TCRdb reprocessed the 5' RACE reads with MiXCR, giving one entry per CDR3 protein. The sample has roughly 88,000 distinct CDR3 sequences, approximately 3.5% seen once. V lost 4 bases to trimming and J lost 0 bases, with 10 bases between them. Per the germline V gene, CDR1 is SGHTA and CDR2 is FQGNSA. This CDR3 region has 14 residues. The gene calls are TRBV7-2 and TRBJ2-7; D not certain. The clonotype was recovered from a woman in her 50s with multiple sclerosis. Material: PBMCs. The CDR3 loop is CASSSRVSSYEQYF. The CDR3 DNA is TGTGCCAGCAGCTCTCGAGTGAGCTCCTACGAGCAGTACTTC.